These 21 T cell receptor beta chains originate from one sample sequenced in a study of radiotherapy plus CTLA-4 blockade in lung cancer. Using immunoSEQ multiplex PCR, the repertoire was profiled, and TCRdb retains in-frame clones only, with some absent. The top ten hold less than 20% of the sample, which has 45,000 to 55,000 clones, roughly 90% seen once. The sequenced sample was peripheral blood, obtained from a patient treated with radiotherapy plus ipilimumab. Receptors originate from a human donor with non-small cell lung cancer that progressed on radiotherapy plus ipilimumab. Some clones in this sample may be carry-over from other donors' samples.

The CDR3 DNA follows: TGTGCCACCAGCGGCGATCGGGTGTCTGGGGCCAACGTCCTGACTTTC. Amino acids: CATSGDRVSGANVLTF. This chain connects TRBV15 to TRBJ2-6; no clear D gene. The CDR3 covers 16 residues. V dropped 5 bases and J dropped 1 base, with 12 bases sitting between them. The V gene's germline CDR1 is LNHNV and CDR2 YYDKDF (reference sequence). Variable domain in full (rest from reference TRBV15 and TRBJ2-6): DAMVIQNPRYQVTQFGKPVTLSCSQTLNHNVMYWYQQKSSQAPKLLFHYYDKDFNNEADTPDNFQSRRPNTSFCFLDIRSPGLGDTAMYLCATSGDRVSGANVLTFGAGSRLTVL.

For this clone: The identical CDR3 is also encoded by other nucleotide sequences in the sample. The V gene is TRBV13, the J gene TRBJ2-3, with unresolved D. Germline CDR1 and CDR2: PRHDT and FYEKMQ (reference sequence). The V end lost 0 bases, the J end lost 6 bases, and 4 bases lay between the germline ends. The CDR3 is 12 amino acids. CDR3 amino acids: CASSLGRDTQYF. Written as DNA, the CDR3 is TGTGCCAGCAGCTTAGGGAGGGATACGCAGTATTTT.

This chain uses TRBV2 with TRBJ1-4, with D possibly matching TRBD1 (5 bases). V was shortened by 3 bases and J by 3 bases, with 8 bases between the two germline ends. The CDR3 consists of 14 residues. Germline lookup yields CDR1 SNHLY and CDR2 FYNNEI. The CDR3 loop reads CASSDRVANEKLFF. CDR3 DNA: TGTGCCAGCAGTGACAGGGTGGCTAATGAAAAACTGTTTTTT.

The V call is TRBV27, the J call TRBJ1-1; D remains ambiguous. The CDR3 is 14 amino acids. V gave up 2 bases and J gave up 7 bases, with 14 bases separating them. The germline V gene encodes CDR1 MNHEY and CDR2 SMNVEV (reference sequence). CDR3 region: CASSLKGGRYEAFF. CDR3 DNA: TGTGCCAGCAGTTTAAAAGGCGGTCGATATGAAGCTTTCTTT.

The J gene is TRBJ2-4, the V gene TRBV10-3; D is perhaps TRBD1 (5 bases). V gave up 6 bases and J gave up 0 bases, with 9 bases separating them. The germline V gene has CDR1 ENHRY and CDR2 SYGVKD. The CDR3 is made up of 14 amino acids. CDR3 amino acids: CAIRDTLAKNIQYF. The CDR3 region has the DNA TGTGCCATCAGGGACACGTTAGCCAAAAACATTCAGTACTTC.

V usage is TRBV27 and J usage is TRBJ2-5; a weak D match, TRBD2 (6 bases). This CDR3 spans 14 amino acids. Germline values: CDR1 MNHEY, CDR2 SMNVEV (reference sequence). V lost 1 base and J lost 2, with 8 bases in between. The CDR3 region is CASSLLAEQETQYF. The CDR3 region has the DNA TGTGCCAGCAGTTTATTAGCGGAACAAGAGACCCAGTACTTC.

This chain uses TRBV2 with TRBJ2-1; D not resolved. The CDR3 contains 15 residues. Trimming took 1 base from V and 7 from J, leaving 14 bases between them. Germline V gene lookup returns CDR1 SNHLY and CDR2 FYNNEI. The CDR3 sequence is CASSEGSDYKNEQFF. CDR3 DNA: TGTGCCAGCAGTGAAGGGTCTGATTACAAGAATGAGCAGTTCTTC.

The chain couples TRBV6-6 to TRBJ1-1; the match to TRBD1 covers 8 bases. The length of the CDR3 is 12 residues. Germline V gene lookup returns CDR1 MNHNY and CDR2 SVGAGI (reference sequence). The V gene end was trimmed by 5 bases and the J gene end by 11 bases; junction bases not matched to a gene: 7. The CDR3 DNA sequence: TGTGCCAGCAGTACCGGACAGGGAATGGCTTTCTTT. Translated: CASSTGQGMAFF.

This chain's CDR3 is CASRTGDLMNTEAFF. Written as DNA, the CDR3 is TGCGCCAGCAGAACGGGGGACCTCATGAACACTGAAGCTTTCTTT. The rearrangement links TRBV5-1 to TRBJ1-1, with a possible D match to TRBD1 (5 bases). Between the trimmed V and J ends, which lost 5 bases and 0 bases, there was a span of 14 bases. The CDR3 is 15 residues long. CDR1 and CDR2 (germline): SGHRS, YFSETQ.

The chain employs TRBV18 and TRBJ1-5; possibly TRBD1 for D (5 bases). The CDR3 spans 13 residues. The germline CDR1 and CDR2 sequences are KGHSH and LQKENI. Deletions cut 2 bases from V and 5 bases from J, with 7 bases between. The CDR3 is CASSPGADQPQHF. DNA for the CDR3: TGTGCCAGCTCACCAGGGGCAGATCAGCCCCAGCATTTT.

This clone was picked up a small number of times. Other DNA sequences in the sample encode the same CDR3. The chain has TRBV5-1 and TRBJ1-4, with a tentative D call TRBD1 (5 bases). The germline gives CDR1 SGHRS, CDR2 YFSETQ. The CDR3 sequence is 16 residues long. Trimming removed 4 bases at V and 6 bases at J, with 19 bases between. CDR3 protein: CASSRSGPGGDEKLFF. As DNA, the CDR3 is TGCGCCAGCAGCCGCTCGGGGCCGGGAGGGGATGAAAAACTGTTTTTT.

The chain has TRBV7-6 and TRBJ2-3; D may be TRBD1 (8 bases). Trimming took 1 base from V and 4 from J, leaving 18 bases between them. This CDR3 is built from 17 residues. The germline V gene encodes CDR1 SGHVS and CDR2 FNYEAQ. The CDR3 spells CASSLGITGGGSDTQYF. CDR3 coding DNA: TGTGCCAGCAGCTTAGGGATTACAGGGGGAGGGTCAGATACGCAGTATTTT.

The chain employs TRBV11-2 and TRBJ2-7; TRBD2 matches at 8 bases. Germline CDR1 SGHAT, CDR2 FQNNGV. This CDR3 region has 16 residues. With V trimmed by 0 bases and J by 5 bases, 9 bases remained unmatched. The DNA for the CDR3 is TGTGCCAGCAGCTTAGATACGGGGGGGGTACGCAACGAGCAGTACTTC. Amino acid sequence: CASSLDTGGVRNEQYF.

The chain is built from TRBV10-3 and TRBJ1-2; D is possibly TRBD1 (6 bases). The CDR3 consists of 13 residues. Germline values: CDR1 ENHRY, CDR2 SYGVKD. The ends were cut back, 5 bases at V and 2 bases at J, with 9 bases in the middle. The CDR3 DNA reads as TGTGCCATCAGTAATGGACAGAACTATGGCTACACCTTC. Protein: CAISNGQNYGYTF.

This clone was observed a single time. The V call is TRBV9, the J call TRBJ1-6, with TRBD1 identical over 9 bases. The V and J ends lost 0 bases and 7 bases, in that order; junction bases with no gene match: 2. The germline gives CDR1 SGDLS, CDR2 YYNGEE. CDR3 size: 15 residues. The CDR3, as DNA: TGTGCCAGCAGCGTAGCAGGACAGGGGAATTCACCCCTCCACTTT. This gives the protein CASSVAGQGNSPLHF. Full variable domain (outside the CDR3, taken from reference TRBV9 and TRBJ1-6): DSGVTQTPKHLITATGQRVTLRCSPRSGDLSVYWYQQSLDQGLQFLIQYYNGEERAKGNILERFSAQQFPDLHSELNLSSLELGDSALYFCASSVAGQGNSPLHFGNGTRLTVT.

This clone occurred once. In nucleotides, the CDR3 is TGCAGCGTGGTGACTGCTCGCGGGGGGGATACGCAGTATTTT. Protein sequence: CSVVTARGGDTQYF. The chain uses TRBV29-1 and TRBJ2-3; TRBD2 aligns across 8 bases. Trimming took 6 bases from V and 6 from J; bases not matched to a gene: 11. Per the germline V gene, CDR1 is SQVTM and CDR2 is ANQGSEA. This CDR3 is 14 amino acids long.

V and J are TRBV28 and TRBJ2-7; 8 bases agree with TRBD2. This CDR3 has 13 residues. J lost 3 bases, V lost 2 bases, and 0 bases had no gene match. CDR1 is MDHEN, CDR2 SYDVKM, per germline. The CDR3 protein is CASSLAGGYEQYF. The CDR3 region has the DNA TGTGCCAGCAGTTTAGCGGGGGGCTACGAGCAGTACTTC. The whole variable domain, filled in from reference TRBV28 and TRBJ2-7, reads DVKVTQSSRYLVKRTGEKVFLECVQDMDHENMFWYRQDPGLGLRLIYFSYDVKMKEKGDIPEGYSVSREKKERFSLILESASTNQTSMYLCASSLAGGYEQYFGPGTRLTVT.

The V gene is TRBV29-1, the J gene TRBJ1-1; D might be TRBD1 (6 bases). Deletions cut 3 bases from V and 1 base from J, with 6 bases between. The germline gives CDR1 SQVTM, CDR2 ANQGSEA. The CDR3 consists of 12 residues. The CDR3 bases are TGCAGCGTTGAGGACAGGAACACTGAAGCTTTCTTT. Translated, it gives CSVEDRNTEAFF.

The gene calls are TRBV28 and TRBJ2-7, with D perhaps TRBD1 (6 bases). This CDR3 is 14 amino acids long. The germline V and J ends were trimmed by 6 bases and 3 bases, with 15 bases remaining between them. CDR1 and CDR2 (germline): MDHEN, SYDVKM. The CDR3 DNA sequence: TGTGCCAGCAGGGTAAGGGACAAAAACTACGAGCAGTACTTC. It translates to CASRVRDKNYEQYF.

V and J are TRBV5-1 and TRBJ2-1; D is unclear. This CDR3 spans 12 amino acids. The germline gives CDR1 SGHRS, CDR2 YFSETQ. V lost 0 bases, J lost 9 bases, and 7 bases lay in between. The CDR3 DNA reads as TGCGCCAGCAGCTTGGGACTCCCTGAGCAGTTCTTC. Amino acid sequence: CASSLGLPEQFF.

There are a few counts of this clone. V is TRBV18 and J is TRBJ2-7; TRBD2 aligns across 7 bases. The length of the CDR3 is 15 residues. Germline lookup yields CDR1 KGHSH and CDR2 LQKENI. V lost 3 bases, J lost 4 bases, and 9 bases stayed unmatched. The CDR3 nucleotides read TGTGCCAGCTCACCGGGCAAAGCGGGGTCGTACGAGCAGTACTTC. Translating it yields CASSPGKAGSYEQYF.